This T cell receptor (beta chain) was obtained from a study of control samples from healthy donors and cancer patients. The V end lost 1 base, the J end lost 14 bases, and 15 bases lay between the germline ends. Germline assignment: CDR1 MDHEN and CDR2 SYDVKM. The CDR3 is made up of 14 amino acids. Libraries were prepared by immunoSEQ multiplex PCR; TCRdb keeps only in-frame clonotypes and omits some of them. Of fewer than 300,000 clones in the sample, over 75% were seen once. The sequencing sample was made of PBMCs. The source is an older woman with lung cancer. The V call is TRBV28, the J call TRBJ1-6, with D tentatively TRBD1 (5 bases). The CDR3 DNA follows: TGTGCCAGCAGTTTATCTCATGCAGGGCGGTCCCTCCACTTT. It specifies CASSLSHAGRSLHF.